A single sample is the source of the 23 T cell receptor beta chains below, sequenced in a study of blood T cell repertoires in COVID-19 (dated by TCRdb to the early 2020s). Library preparation was by the immunoSEQ multiplex PCR assay. The clones in this table, taken by TCRdb from immuneACCESS, are in-frame only. Not every clone is retained; where verified, under half of the shortfall comes from an unresolved V gene, and the cause of the rest is unknown. In this sample the table shows 100,000 to 150,000 clones, 84% of which occur a single time. More than 2% of the sample is taken by the ten largest. The specimen sequenced was PBMCs or T cells enriched from blood (not recorded which). These receptors all come from a man aged 40-49 years with acute COVID-19.

V gene TRBV30 combines with J gene TRBJ2-2; TRBD2 might be the D (5 bases). Trimming stripped 1 base from V and 1 base from J, with 7 bases between. Looked up from germline, CDR1 is GTSNPN and CDR2 is SVGIG (reference sequence). This CDR3 contains 14 residues. The CDR3 DNA reads TGTGCCTGGAGTGGTGCGGGGAACACCGGGGAGCTGTTTTTT. This encodes CAWSGAGNTGELFF.

This clone was seen once. J is TRBJ2-1 and V is TRBV11-3, with TRBD2 matching over 7 bases. Germline CDR1 and CDR2: SGHNT and YENEEA. With V trimmed by 1 base and J by 7 bases, 7 bases remained unmatched. The CDR3 contains 15 residues. CDR3 in amino acids: CASSLGPQGGNEQFF. CDR3 coding DNA: TGTGCCAGCAGCTTAGGCCCGCAGGGAGGGAATGAGCAGTTCTTC.

The sample holds a few counts of this clone. The chain combines TRBV9 with TRBJ1-2; D gene uncertain. The length of the CDR3 is 17 residues. Trimming pared 3 bases from V and 0 bases from J, leaving 18 bases between. Looked up from germline, CDR1 is SGDLS and CDR2 is YYNGEE. The CDR3 DNA sequence: TGTGCCAGCAGCGAGCCCGCGGGCACCATTACTAACTATGGCTACACCTTC. This translates into CASSEPAGTITNYGYTF.

The V and J genes are TRBV28 and TRBJ1-5, with 9 bases identical to TRBD1. The CDR3 consists of 17 residues. J was trimmed by 3 bases and V by 6 bases; bases with no gene match: 12. CDR1 is MDHEN, CDR2 SYDVKM, per germline. CDR3 DNA: TGTGCCAGCAGCTTACTACAGGGGGCAAGAAACAATCAGCCCCAGCATTTT. Translating gives CASSLLQGARNNQPQHF.

The chain uses TRBV7-2 and TRBJ2-1, with D perhaps matching TRBD2 (6 bases). There are 15 residues in the CDR3. Germline V lookup: CDR1 SGHTA, CDR2 FQGNSA. V was shortened by 5 bases and J by 0 bases, with 11 bases between the two germline ends. The CDR3 loop reads CASSPRDSSYNEQFF. The CDR3 DNA is TGTGCCAGCAGCCCCCGGGACTCCTCCTACAATGAGCAGTTCTTC.

CDR3 amino acids: CATIAGAYNEQFF. The CDR3 DNA reads as TGTGCCACCATAGCGGGAGCTTACAATGAGCAGTTCTTC. This sequence joins TRBV28 and TRBJ2-1; 9 bases map to TRBD2. Trimming removed 10 bases from V and 4 bases from J; junction bases left unmatched: 5. The CDR3 loop spans 13 amino acids. From germline, CDR1 is MDHEN and CDR2 SYDVKM.

This rearrangement joins TRBV6-2 or TRBV6-3 to TRBJ1-2, with D unresolved. Trimming took 4 bases from V and 7 from J, leaving 13 bases between them. The CDR3 is made up of 13 amino acids. Germline V gene data show CDR1 as MNHEY and CDR2 as SVGEGT. CDR3 loop: CASSSQNAGGYTF. CDR3 coding DNA: TGTGCCAGCAGTTCACAGAATGCGGGTGGCTACACCTTC.

The rearrangement links TRBV6-6 to TRBJ2-7; the match to TRBD2 covers 13 bases. In germline, CDR1 is MNHNY, CDR2 SVGAGI (reference sequence). The CDR3 length is 17 residues. V lost 5 bases to trimming and J lost 1 base; unmatched junction nucleotides: 8. The CDR3 sequence: CASSQGLAGTISYEQYF. The CDR3 DNA follows: TGTGCCAGCAGTCAGGGACTAGCGGGAACGATTTCCTACGAGCAGTACTTC.

The chain combines TRBV9 with TRBJ2-3; a possible D gene is TRBD2 (6 bases). The CDR3 loop spans 14 amino acids. V lost 3 bases and J 0 bases, leaving 8 bases between the germline ends. CDR1 and CDR2 from the germline V gene are SGDLS and YYNGEE. The CDR3 nucleotides are TGTGCCAGCAGCGGTGGGACTAGCACAGATACGCAGTATTTT. Amino acid sequence: CASSGGTSTDTQYF. Based on the CDR3 plus reference TRBV9 and TRBJ2-3, the full variable domain is DSGVTQTPKHLITATGQRVTLRCSPRSGDLSVYWYQQSLDQGLQFLIQYYNGEERAKGNILERFSAQQFPDLHSELNLSSLELGDSALYFCASSGGTSTDTQYFGPGTRLTVL.

V usage is TRBV3-1 (or the pseudogene TRBV3-2) and J usage is TRBJ2-2; D is perhaps TRBD2 (5 bases). The CDR3 length is 16 residues. Trimming removed 5 bases at V and 1 base at J, with 14 bases between. Germline CDR1 reads LGHDT; CDR2 reads YNNKEL (reference sequence). CDR3 sequence: CASSIRLSLNTGELFF. DNA of the CDR3: TGTGCCAGCAGCATACGACTATCATTGAACACCGGGGAGCTGTTTTTT.

The chain recombines TRBV19 with TRBJ1-1; a weak D match, TRBD1 (6 bases). The CDR3 spans 12 residues. V was pared by 5 bases and J by 4 bases, with 8 bases between. The germline V gene encodes CDR1 LNHDA and CDR2 SQIVND (reference sequence). CDR3 in DNA: TGTGCCAGTAGTGGGGGCGTCACTGAAGCTTTCTTT. It specifies CASSGGVTEAFF.

The chain has TRBV12-3 or TRBV12-4 and TRBJ2-7, with D hard to call. CDR3 size: 13 residues. V lost 1 base and J lost 2, with 6 bases in between. CDR3 DNA sequence: TGTGCCAGCAGTTTAGACGGTACCTACGAGCAGTACTTC. Translated: CASSLDGTYEQYF.

The J gene is TRBJ1-3, the V gene TRBV6-6; weak D call: TRBD1 (6 bases). Trimming pared 2 bases from V and 0 bases from J, leaving 8 bases between. Germline CDR1 is MNHNY and CDR2 is SVGAGI (reference sequence). CDR3 length: 15 residues. The CDR3 here is CASSYGGFSGNTIYF. In DNA, the CDR3 is TGTGCCAGCAGTTACGGGGGCTTCTCTGGAAACACCATATATTTT.

This clone showed up just a few times. The chain links TRBV11-2 to TRBJ1-5; TRBD1 matches 8 bases. V shed 1 base, J shed 3 bases, and the junction held 5 bases outside the gene matches. CDR1 SGHAT and CDR2 FQNNGV come from the germline V gene. CDR3 size: 16 residues. The CDR3 protein is CASSLGSGGHNQPQHF. The CDR3 coding sequence is TGTGCCAGCAGCTTAGGATCAGGGGGCCACAATCAGCCCCAGCATTTT.

The chain recombines TRBV29-1 with TRBJ2-2; tentative D call: TRBD1 (5 bases). There are 13 residues in the CDR3. CDR1 is SQVTM, CDR2 ANQGSEA, per germline. The ends were cut back, 4 bases at V and 3 bases at J, with 9 bases in the middle. The CDR3 reads CSVGQGYTGELFF. CDR3 nucleotides: TGCAGCGTTGGCCAGGGCTACACCGGGGAGCTGTTTTTT.

V usage is TRBV5-6 and J usage is TRBJ2-2; 12 bases are shared with TRBD2. The CDR3 covers 17 residues. The trim removed 3 bases at V and 4 bases at J, leaving 7 bases unmatched. The germline gives CDR1 SGHDT, CDR2 YYEEEE. The CDR3 sequence is CASSWSGLAGSTGELFF. CDR3 coding DNA: TGTGCCAGCAGCTGGTCCGGACTAGCGGGGAGCACCGGGGAGCTGTTTTTT.

The chain's CDR3 is CASSFTGNTEAFF. The CDR3 DNA reads TGTGCCAGTAGTTTTACAGGGAACACTGAAGCTTTCTTT. The chain couples TRBV19 to TRBJ1-1; tentatively, D is TRBD1 (5 bases). The germline CDR1 and CDR2 sequences are LNHDA and SQIVND (reference sequence). CDR3 length: 13 amino acids. The V and J ends lost 5 bases and 1 base respectively, with 8 bases between them.

This chain uses TRBV29-1 with TRBJ2-5; 7 positions agree with TRBD1. There are 12 residues in the CDR3. Germline-derived CDR1 and CDR2 are SQVTM and ANQGSEA. Losses at the gene ends were 5 bases for V and 0 bases for J; bases not matched to a gene: 0. CDR3 DNA sequence: TGCAGCGTTACAGGGGACCAAGAGACCCAGTACTTC. It codes for CSVTGDQETQYF.

The sample holds one count of this clone. V is TRBV5-1 and J is TRBJ2-5, with 7 positions matching TRBD1. The CDR3 is 15 amino acids. In germline, CDR1 is SGHRS, CDR2 YFSETQ. With 4 bases clipped from V and 4 bases from J, the junction kept 10 bases outside the gene matches. The CDR3 bases are TGCGCCAGCAGCGATCCGAAGGGGGCGGGAGAGACCCAGTACTTC. As protein: CASSDPKGAGETQYF.

This clone was seen once. The V and J genes are TRBV6-5 and TRBJ2-3, with TRBD2 as a possible D gene (5 bases). The CDR3 extends over 14 amino acids. Trimming removed 5 bases at V and 3 bases at J, with 12 bases between. Per germline, CDR1 MNHEY and CDR2 SVGAGI. The CDR3 bases are TGTGCCAGCAGTCCTGAGGGTTGGACAGATACGCAGTATTTT. Its translation is CASSPEGWTDTQYF.

CDR3 amino acids: CASSAIPGGRGEQYF. The CDR3 DNA is TGTGCCAGTAGCGCGATCCCAGGGGGCCGCGGCGAGCAGTACTTC. This chain links TRBV19 with TRBJ2-7; 8 positions agree with TRBD1. V was clipped by 6 bases and J by 6 bases; unmatched bases: 13. Germline V gives CDR1 LNHDA, CDR2 SQIVND (reference sequence). The CDR3 consists of 15 residues.

This chain links TRBV2 with TRBJ1-6; TRBD1 matches at 7 bases. The CDR3 extends over 15 amino acids. V gave up 4 bases and J gave up 7 bases; unmatched junction bases: 7. Germline CDR1 and CDR2: SNHLY and FYNNEI. The CDR3 loop reads CASSAQGLKNSPLHF. Written as DNA, the CDR3 is TGTGCCAGCAGTGCACAGGGGTTAAAGAATTCACCCCTCCACTTT.

In its sample, this clone was seen a few times. CDR3 DNA sequence: TGTGCCAGCAGCGACGGGACAGGGGACTATGGCTACACCTTC. Amino acids: CASSDGTGDYGYTF. This sequence joins TRBV9 and TRBJ1-2, with 10 bases identical to TRBD1. CDR1 and CDR2 (germline): SGDLS, YYNGEE. V was clipped by 3 bases and J by 3 bases; unmatched bases: 2. There are 14 residues in the CDR3.